The 12 T cell receptor beta chains below come from one sample, sequenced in a study of beta chain features in type 1 diabetes (dated by TCRdb to the late 2010s). What the work shows at the level of the full study, not this receptor alone: A moderate but significant shortening of TCRB CDR3 length was observed in type 1 diabetes patients in all four CD4+ subsets.

Library preparation was by the immunoSEQ multiplex PCR assay. The entire isolated RNA was reverse transcribed using the High Capacity cDNA Reverse Transcription Kit, and thus expressed TCRB transcripts were sequenced. Entries here come from immuneACCESS through TCRdb and include only in-frame sequences with V and J called. Some clones fail to appear in such tables; in the studies checked, an unresolved V gene covers under half of the shortfall, and the cause of the remainder is unknown. In all, the sample holds around 710,000 clones, and over 10% of those were seen once. In total, the top ten clones hold over 0.1% of the sample. Their specific antigens are unknown. The sample taken for sequencing was naive CD4+ T cells from blood. The cell subset or site label corresponds to: true naive CD4+ T cells. All receptors come from a man aged 25-45 years with type 1 diabetes.

This clone turned up a few times. The rearrangement uses TRBV7-7 and TRBJ2-5; D could derive from TRBD1 or TRBD2 (6 bases each). Looked up from germline, CDR1 is SSHAT and CDR2 is FNYEAQ (reference sequence). Trimming left V 7 bases short and J 7 bases short, with 19 bases between. The CDR3 totals 14 residues. This CDR3 reads CASTIGGLGGTQYF. Written as DNA, the CDR3 is TGTGCCAGCACCATAGGGGGGCTCGGAGGGACCCAGTACTTC.

In regard to this clone: Other DNA sequences in the sample encode the same CDR3. The V and J genes are TRBV9 and TRBJ2-1; TRBD2 matches at 8 bases. In germline, CDR1 is SGDLS, CDR2 YYNGEE. The CDR3 contains 15 residues. V shed 2 bases and J 4 bases; nucleotides not matched to a gene: 5. CDR3 in amino acids: CASSVDSGDYNEQFF. The DNA for the CDR3 is TGTGCCAGCAGCGTCGATAGCGGGGATTACAATGAGCAGTTCTTC.

V gene TRBV5-4 combines with J gene TRBJ1-2; TRBD1 agrees at 10 bases. Germline V gives CDR1 SGHNT, CDR2 YYREEE (reference sequence). Trimming removed 0 bases from V and 1 base from J; junction bases left unmatched: 6. CDR3 length: 17 residues. CDR3 protein: CASSLDRDRGSNYGYTF. As DNA, the CDR3 is TGTGCCAGCAGCTTGGACCGGGACAGGGGAAGTAACTATGGCTACACCTTC.

A remark on this clone: Other DNA variants within this sample encode the same CDR3. V and J are TRBV5-1 and TRBJ2-3; TRBD1 agrees at 8 bases. V trimming: 1 base; J trimming: 5 bases; junction bases outside the gene matches: 3. This CDR3 is built from 14 residues. Germline CDR1 reads SGHRS; CDR2 reads YFSETQ. CDR3 DNA: TGCGCCAGCAGCTTGCAGGGGGCCGGAGATACGCAGTATTTT. Its protein is CASSLQGAGDTQYF.

This clone has just a few counts. This rearrangement joins TRBV7-2 to TRBJ1-1; D unresolved. V was trimmed by 10 bases and J by 0 bases, leaving 12 bases between them. Germline V gene data show CDR1 as SGHTA and CDR2 as FQGNSA. CDR3 length: 13 residues. CDR3 amino acids: CATQRVMNTEAFF. The DNA of the CDR3 is TGTGCCACACAGAGGGTAATGAACACTGAAGCTTTCTTT.

This clone was seen a handful of times. The gene calls are TRBV7-9 and TRBJ2-1; 8 bases agree with TRBD2. Germline values: CDR1 SEHNR, CDR2 FQNEAQ (reference sequence). V was pared by 1 base and J by 8 bases, with 10 bases of the junction left unmatched. CDR3 size: 16 residues. The CDR3 nucleotides read TGTGCCAGCAGCTTAGGTAATAGCGGGGTATCCCATGAGCAGTTCTTC. Protein sequence: CASSLGNSGVSHEQFF.

This chain uses TRBV6-5 with TRBJ2-5; D possibly corresponds to TRBD2 (6 bases). The CDR3 loop spans 13 amino acids. Trimming removed 8 bases from V and 5 bases from J, with 15 bases in between. Germline lookup yields CDR1 MNHEY and CDR2 SVGAGI. CDR3 residues: CASGRTAGETQYF. In DNA, the CDR3 is TGTGCCAGCGGGAGGACCGCCGGGGAGACCCAGTACTTC.

The chain has TRBV6-5 and TRBJ2-1; D call uncertain. This CDR3 spans 14 amino acids. Germline CDR1 is MNHEY and CDR2 is SVGAGI. Trimming left V 7 bases short and J 5 bases short, with 15 bases between. The CDR3 bases are TGTGCCAGCAAGGACGGTGCAAGACACAATGAGCAGTTCTTC. It codes for CASKDGARHNEQFF.

This clone was observed a handful of times. The chain carries TRBV2 and TRBJ1-2, with D unresolved. V dropped 5 bases and J dropped 4 bases, with 14 bases sitting between them. The CDR3 consists of 14 residues. Germline-derived CDR1 and CDR2 are SNHLY and FYNNEI. The CDR3 region has the DNA TGTGCCAGCAGTTCAATGGCGCGTAGCTATGGCTACACCTTC. This codes for CASSSMARSYGYTF.

This chain joins TRBV10-3 and TRBJ1-2; D uncertain. This CDR3 is 11 amino acids long. The germline CDR1 and CDR2 sequences are ENHRY and SYGVKD. V was trimmed by 5 bases and J by 7 bases, leaving 8 bases between them. CDR3 nucleotides: TGTGCCATCAGTCAAGGATCTGGCTACACCTTC. This sequence encodes CAISQGSGYTF.

The rearrangement joins TRBV9 to TRBJ2-5; 7 positions match TRBD2. This CDR3 contains 15 residues. CDR1 and CDR2 (germline): SGDLS, YYNGEE. The V gene end was trimmed by 4 bases and the J gene end by 1 base; junction bases not matched to a gene: 7. The CDR3 DNA is TGTGCCAGCAGCCCACAAAGCGGGGCCCAAGAGACCCAGTACTTC. This gives the protein CASSPQSGAQETQYF.

The genes are TRBV14 and TRBJ1-2, with no clear D. The ends were cut back, 1 base at V and 10 bases at J, with 13 bases in the middle. Germline CDR1 SGHDN, CDR2 FVKESK. The CDR3 loop spans 13 amino acids. DNA for the CDR3: TGTGCCAGCAGCCAAGTCGGAATATTTCCCTACACCTTC. This sequence encodes CASSQVGIFPYTF.